The T cell receptor beta chain described here comes from a study of identical twins. The CDR3 has 14 amino acids. Germline loops: CDR1 DFQATT, CDR2 SNEGSKA (reference sequence). The J segment lost 0 bases and the V segment lost 7 bases, leaving 6 bases of the junction unmatched. Each CDR3 protein is one row after TCRdb ran MiXCR on the 5' RACE reads. This sample has approximately 1.8 million distinct CDR3 sequences, with less than 35% found just once. All donors comprised healthy Caucasians. As regards this clonotype: Antigen unknown.

Study-level points and caveats: Possibly, invariant MAIT and iNKT cells partly confounded zero-insertion analyses. Within cord blood, abundant beta clonotypes carried fewer insertions, but memory repertoires showed no such trend. Models predicted less out-of-frame TCR alpha sharing in monozygotic twins than was found.

The sequence was collected from a newborn girl in good health. The specimen was cord blood. The chain uses TRBV20-1 and TRBJ2-4; TRBD1 aligns across 7 bases. As DNA, the CDR3 is TGCAGTGTCGGGACAGCCCTAGCCAAAAACATTCAGTACTTC. It is translated as CSVGTALAKNIQYF.